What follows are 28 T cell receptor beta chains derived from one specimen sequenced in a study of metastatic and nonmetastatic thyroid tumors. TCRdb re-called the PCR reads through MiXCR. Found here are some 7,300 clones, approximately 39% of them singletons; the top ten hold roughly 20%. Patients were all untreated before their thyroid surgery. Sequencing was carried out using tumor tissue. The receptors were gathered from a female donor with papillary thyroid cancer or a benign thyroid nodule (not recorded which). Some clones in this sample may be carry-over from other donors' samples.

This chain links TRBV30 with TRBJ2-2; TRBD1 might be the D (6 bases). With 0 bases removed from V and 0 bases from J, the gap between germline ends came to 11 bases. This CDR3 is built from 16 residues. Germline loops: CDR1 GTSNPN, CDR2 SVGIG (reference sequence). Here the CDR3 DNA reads TGTGCCTGGAGTGTACGCAGGGGTTCGAACACCGGGGAGCTGTTTTTT. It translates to CAWSVRRGSNTGELFF.

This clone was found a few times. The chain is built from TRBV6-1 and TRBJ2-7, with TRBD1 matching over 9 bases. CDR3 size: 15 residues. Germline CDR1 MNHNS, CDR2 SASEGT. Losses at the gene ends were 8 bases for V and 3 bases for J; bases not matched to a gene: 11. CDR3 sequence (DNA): TGTGCCAGCTATGAACCGGGACAGGGCTACTACGAGCAGTACTTC. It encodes CASYEPGQGYYEQYF.

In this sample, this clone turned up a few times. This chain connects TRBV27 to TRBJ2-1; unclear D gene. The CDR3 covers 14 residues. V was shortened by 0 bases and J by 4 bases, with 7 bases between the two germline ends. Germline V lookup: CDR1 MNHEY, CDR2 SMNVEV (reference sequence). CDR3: CASSLSLGYNEQFF. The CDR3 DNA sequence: TGTGCCAGCAGTTTATCTTTGGGGTACAATGAGCAGTTCTTC.

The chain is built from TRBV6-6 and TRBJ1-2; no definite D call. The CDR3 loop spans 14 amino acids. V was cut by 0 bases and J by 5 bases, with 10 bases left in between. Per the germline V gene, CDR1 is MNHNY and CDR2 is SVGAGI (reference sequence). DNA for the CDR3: TGTGCCAGCAGTTACTCCACATTCAGATATGGCTACACCTTC. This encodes CASSYSTFRYGYTF.

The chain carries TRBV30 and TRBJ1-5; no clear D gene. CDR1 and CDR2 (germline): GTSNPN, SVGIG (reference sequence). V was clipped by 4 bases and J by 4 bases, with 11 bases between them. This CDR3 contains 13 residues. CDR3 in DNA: TGTGCCTGGACATCAGACAATAATCAGCCCCAGCATTTT. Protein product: CAWTSDNNQPQHF.

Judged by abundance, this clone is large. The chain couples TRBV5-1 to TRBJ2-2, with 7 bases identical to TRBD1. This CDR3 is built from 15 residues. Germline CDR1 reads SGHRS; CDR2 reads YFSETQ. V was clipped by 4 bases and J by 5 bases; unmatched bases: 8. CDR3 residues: CASSHVPGQTGELFF. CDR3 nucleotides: TGCGCCAGCAGCCATGTCCCGGGACAGACCGGGGAGCTGTTTTTT.

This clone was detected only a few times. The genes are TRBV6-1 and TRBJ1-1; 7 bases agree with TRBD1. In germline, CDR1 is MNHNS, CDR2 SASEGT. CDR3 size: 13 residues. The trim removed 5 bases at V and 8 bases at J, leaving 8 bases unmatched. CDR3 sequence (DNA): TGTGCCAGCAGTCTGAGACAGGGAACCGAAGCTTTCTTT. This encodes CASSLRQGTEAFF.

CDR3 in amino acids: CAWSRGQDNSPLHF. In DNA, the CDR3 is TGTGCCTGGAGCAGGGGACAGGATAATTCACCCCTCCACTTT. This chain links TRBV30 with TRBJ1-6, with 8 positions matching TRBD1. This CDR3 has 14 residues. V dropped 3 bases and J dropped 5; count of bases not matched to a gene: 3. Germline V gene data show CDR1 as GTSNPN and CDR2 as SVGIG (reference sequence).

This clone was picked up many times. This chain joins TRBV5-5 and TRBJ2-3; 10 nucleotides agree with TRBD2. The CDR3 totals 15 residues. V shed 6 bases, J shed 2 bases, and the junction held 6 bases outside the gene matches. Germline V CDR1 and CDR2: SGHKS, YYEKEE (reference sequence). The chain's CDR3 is CASKKAGGITDTQYF. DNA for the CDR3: TGTGCCAGCAAGAAAGCGGGGGGGATCACAGATACGCAGTATTTT.

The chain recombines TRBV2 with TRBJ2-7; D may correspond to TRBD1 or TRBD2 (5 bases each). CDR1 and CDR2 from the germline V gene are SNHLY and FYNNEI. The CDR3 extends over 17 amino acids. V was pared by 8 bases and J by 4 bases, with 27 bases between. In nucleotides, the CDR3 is TGTGCCAGCGGGGGTACCGACGACCGGAGAAACTCGTACGAGCAGTACTTC. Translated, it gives CASGGTDDRRNSYEQYF.

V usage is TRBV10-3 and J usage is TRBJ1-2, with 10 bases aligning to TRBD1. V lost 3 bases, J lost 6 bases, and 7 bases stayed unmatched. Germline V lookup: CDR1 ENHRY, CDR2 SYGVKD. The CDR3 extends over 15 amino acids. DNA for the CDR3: TGTGCCATCAGTGAAAGCTCGGACAGGGGGGATGGCTACACCTTC. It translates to CAISESSDRGDGYTF.

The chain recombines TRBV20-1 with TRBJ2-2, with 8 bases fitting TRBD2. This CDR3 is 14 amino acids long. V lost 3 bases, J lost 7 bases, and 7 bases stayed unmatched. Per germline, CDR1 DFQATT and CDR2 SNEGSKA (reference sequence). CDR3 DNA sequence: TGCAGTGCTAGGAATAGCGGGATGGTCGGGGAGCTGTTTTTT. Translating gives CSARNSGMVGELFF.

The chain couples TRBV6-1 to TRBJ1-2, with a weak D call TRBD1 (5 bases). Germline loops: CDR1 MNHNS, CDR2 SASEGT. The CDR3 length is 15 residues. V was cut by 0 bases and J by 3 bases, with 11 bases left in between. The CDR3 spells CASSEAGRGDYGYTF. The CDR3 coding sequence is TGTGCCAGCAGTGAAGCGGGGAGGGGCGACTATGGCTACACCTTC.

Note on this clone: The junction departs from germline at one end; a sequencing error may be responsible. The CDR3 here is CARSYTGYPFEQYF. In DNA, the CDR3 is TGTGCCAGGAGTTATACCGGTTACCCCTTCGAGCAGTACTTC. The chain uses TRBV6-5 and TRBJ2-7; D gene ambiguous. CDR1 is MNHEY, CDR2 SVGAGI, per germline. The CDR3 extends over 14 amino acids.

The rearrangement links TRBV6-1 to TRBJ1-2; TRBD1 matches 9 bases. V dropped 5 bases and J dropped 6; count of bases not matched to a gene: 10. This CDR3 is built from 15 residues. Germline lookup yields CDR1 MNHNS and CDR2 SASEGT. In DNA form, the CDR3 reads TGTGCCAGCAGTACCACGGACAGGGGCGGAGATGGCTACACCTTC. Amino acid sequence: CASSTTDRGGDGYTF.

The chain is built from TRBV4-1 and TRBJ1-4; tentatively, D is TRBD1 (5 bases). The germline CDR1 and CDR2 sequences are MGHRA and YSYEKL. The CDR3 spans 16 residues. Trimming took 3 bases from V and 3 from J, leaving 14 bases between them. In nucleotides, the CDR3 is TGCGCCAGCAGCCATCAAAGGTCGGGGGCTAATGAAAAACTGTTTTTT. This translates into CASSHQRSGANEKLFF.

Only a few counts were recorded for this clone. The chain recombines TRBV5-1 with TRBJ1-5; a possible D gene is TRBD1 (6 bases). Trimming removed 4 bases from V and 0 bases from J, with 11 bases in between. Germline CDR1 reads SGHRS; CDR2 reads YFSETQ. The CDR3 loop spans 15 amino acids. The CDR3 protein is CASSEQGNSNQPQHF. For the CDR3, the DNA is TGCGCCAGCAGCGAACAGGGTAATAGCAATCAGCCCCAGCATTTT.

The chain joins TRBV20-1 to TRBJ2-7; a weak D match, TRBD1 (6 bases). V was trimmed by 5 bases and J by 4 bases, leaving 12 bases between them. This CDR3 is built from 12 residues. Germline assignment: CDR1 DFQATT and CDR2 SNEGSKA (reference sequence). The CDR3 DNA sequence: TGCAGTGCTGGTGTACAGGGTTACGAGCAGTACTTC. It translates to CSAGVQGYEQYF.

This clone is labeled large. The CDR3: CASRRTQGDTEAFF. The CDR3 DNA sequence: TGTGCCAGCAGAAGGACCCAGGGGGACACTGAAGCTTTCTTT. This sequence joins TRBV6-2 or TRBV6-3 and TRBJ1-1; 7 bases are shared with TRBD1. The germline gives CDR1 MNHEY, CDR2 SVGEGT. J was trimmed by 3 bases and V by 6 bases; bases with no gene match: 7. The CDR3 consists of 14 residues.

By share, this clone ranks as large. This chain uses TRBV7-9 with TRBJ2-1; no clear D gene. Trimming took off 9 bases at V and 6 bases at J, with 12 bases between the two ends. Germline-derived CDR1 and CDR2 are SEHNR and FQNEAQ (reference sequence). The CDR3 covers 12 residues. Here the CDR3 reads CASTRDGNEQFF. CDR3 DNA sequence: TGTGCCAGTACCCGAGACGGCAATGAGCAGTTCTTC. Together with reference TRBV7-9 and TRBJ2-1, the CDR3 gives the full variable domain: DTGVSQNPRHKITKRGQNVTFRCDPISEHNRLYWYRQTLGQGPEFLTYFQNEAQLEKSRLLSDRFSAERPKGSFSTLEIQRTEQGDSAMYLCASTRDGNEQFFGPGTRLTVL.

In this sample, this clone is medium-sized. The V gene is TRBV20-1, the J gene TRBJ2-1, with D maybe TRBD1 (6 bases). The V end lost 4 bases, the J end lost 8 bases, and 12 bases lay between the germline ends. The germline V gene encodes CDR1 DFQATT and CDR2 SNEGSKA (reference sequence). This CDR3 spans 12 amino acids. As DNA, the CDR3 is TGCAGTGCTACCCAGGGGCACGATGAGCAGTTCTTC. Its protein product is CSATQGHDEQFF.

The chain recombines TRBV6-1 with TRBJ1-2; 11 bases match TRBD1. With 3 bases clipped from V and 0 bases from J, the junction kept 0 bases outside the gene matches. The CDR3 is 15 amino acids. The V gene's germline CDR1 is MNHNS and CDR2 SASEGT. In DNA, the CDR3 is TGTGCCAGCAGTGAGGGACAGGGGGCTAACTATGGCTACACCTTC. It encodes CASSEGQGANYGYTF.

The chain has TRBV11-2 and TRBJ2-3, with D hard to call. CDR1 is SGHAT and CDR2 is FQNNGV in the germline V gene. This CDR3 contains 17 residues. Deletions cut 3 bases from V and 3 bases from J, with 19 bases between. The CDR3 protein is CASSFVRTLEVTDTQYF. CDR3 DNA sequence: TGTGCCAGCAGCTTTGTCCGGACCCTCGAGGTGACAGATACGCAGTATTTT.

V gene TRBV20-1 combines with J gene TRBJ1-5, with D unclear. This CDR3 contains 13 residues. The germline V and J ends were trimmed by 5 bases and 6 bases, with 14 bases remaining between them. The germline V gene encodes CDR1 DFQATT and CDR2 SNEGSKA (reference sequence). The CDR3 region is CSARRQARQPQHF. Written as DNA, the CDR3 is TGCAGTGCTCGAAGGCAGGCTCGTCAGCCCCAGCATTTT.

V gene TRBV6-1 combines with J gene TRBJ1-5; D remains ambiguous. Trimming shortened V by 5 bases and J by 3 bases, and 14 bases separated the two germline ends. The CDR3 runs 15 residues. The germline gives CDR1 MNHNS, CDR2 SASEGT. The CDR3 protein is CASSPPSQNNQPQHF. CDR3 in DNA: TGTGCCAGCAGTCCCCCTTCACAGAACAATCAGCCCCAGCATTTT.

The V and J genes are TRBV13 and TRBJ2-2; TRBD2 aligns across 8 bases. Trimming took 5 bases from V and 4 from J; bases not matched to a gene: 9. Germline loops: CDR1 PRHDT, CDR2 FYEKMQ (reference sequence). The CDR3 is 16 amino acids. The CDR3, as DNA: TGTGCCAGCAGCCCCCCCAGCGGGAGACGCACCGGGGAGCTGTTTTTT. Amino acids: CASSPPSGRRTGELFF.

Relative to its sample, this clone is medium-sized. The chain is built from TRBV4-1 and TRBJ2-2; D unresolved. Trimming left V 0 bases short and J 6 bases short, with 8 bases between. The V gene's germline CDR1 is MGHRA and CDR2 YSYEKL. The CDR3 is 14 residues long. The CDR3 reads CASSQDPEAGELFF. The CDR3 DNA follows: TGCGCCAGCAGCCAAGATCCCGAGGCCGGGGAGCTGTTTTTT.

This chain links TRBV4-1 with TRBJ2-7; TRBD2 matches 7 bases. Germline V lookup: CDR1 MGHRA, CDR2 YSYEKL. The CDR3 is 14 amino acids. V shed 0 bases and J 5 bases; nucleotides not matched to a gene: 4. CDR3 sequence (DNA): TGCGCCAGCAGCCAAGATCGGGGGACTAACGAGCAGTACTTC. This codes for CASSQDRGTNEQYF.